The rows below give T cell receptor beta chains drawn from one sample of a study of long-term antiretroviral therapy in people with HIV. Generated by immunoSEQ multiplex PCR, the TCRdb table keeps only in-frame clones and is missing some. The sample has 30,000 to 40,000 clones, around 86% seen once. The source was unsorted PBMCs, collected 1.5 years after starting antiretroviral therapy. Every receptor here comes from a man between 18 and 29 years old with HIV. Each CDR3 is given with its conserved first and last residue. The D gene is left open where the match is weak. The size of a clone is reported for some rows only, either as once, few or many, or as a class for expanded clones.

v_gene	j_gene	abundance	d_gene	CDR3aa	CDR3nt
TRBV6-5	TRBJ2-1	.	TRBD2	CASSSGGRYNEQFF	TGTGCCAGCAGTTCCGGCGGGAGGTACAATGAGCAGTTCTTC
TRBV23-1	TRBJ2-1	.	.	CASRTFGGSRYNEQFF	TGCGCCAGCCGAACGTTTGGAGGGAGTAGGTACAATGAGCAGTTCTTC
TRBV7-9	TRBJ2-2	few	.	CASSALTSSTGELFF	TGTGCCAGCAGCGCCCTGACTAGTTCCACCGGGGAGCTGTTTTTT
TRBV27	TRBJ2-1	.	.	CASSPTNTRNEQFF	TGTGCCAGCAGCCCCACTAATACAAGGAATGAGCAGTTCTTC
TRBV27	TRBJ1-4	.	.	CASSLEGFGATNEKLFF	TGTGCCAGCAGTTTAGAGGGTTTTGGAGCAACTAATGAAAAACTGTTTTTT
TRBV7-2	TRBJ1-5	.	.	CASSISRDQPQHF	TGTGCCAGCAGCATCTCCAGGGATCAGCCCCAGCATTTT
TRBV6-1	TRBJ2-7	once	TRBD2	CASSETSGGPYEQYF	TGTGCCAGCAGTGAGACTAGCGGGGGACCCTACGAGCAGTACTTC
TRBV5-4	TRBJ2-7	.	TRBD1	CASSQTGGSSYEQYF	TGTGCCAGCAGCCAGACAGGGGGCTCCTCCTACGAGCAGTACTTC
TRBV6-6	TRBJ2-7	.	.	CASSYKAGSYEQYF	TGTGCCAGCAGTTACAAGGCGGGGTCGTACGAGCAGTACTTC
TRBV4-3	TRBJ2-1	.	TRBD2	CASSQEGDGGGYNEQFF	TGCGCCAGCAGCCAAGAAGGTGACGGGGGGGGTTACAATGAGCAGTTCTTC
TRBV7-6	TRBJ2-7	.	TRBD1	CASSLGGTGLYEQYF	TGTGCCAGCAGCTTAGGAGGGACAGGGCTTTACGAGCAGTACTTC
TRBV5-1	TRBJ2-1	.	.	CASSRVQGGIDNEQFF	TGCGCCAGCAGCCGGGTACAGGGGGGGATCGACAATGAGCAGTTCTTC
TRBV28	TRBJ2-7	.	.	CASRGGGGHYEQYF	TGTGCCAGCAGAGGAGGGGGAGGTCACTACGAGCAGTACTTC
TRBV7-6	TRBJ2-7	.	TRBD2	CASSPTSGGDEQYF	TGTGCCAGCAGCCCGACTAGCGGGGGGGACGAGCAGTACTTC
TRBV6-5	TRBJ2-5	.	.	CASSYTSAPKETQYF	TGTGCCAGCAGTTACACCTCTGCGCCGAAAGAGACCCAGTACTTC
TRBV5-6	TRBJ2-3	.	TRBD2	CASSLDAGVGTDTQYF	TGTGCCAGCAGCTTGGACGCGGGAGTGGGCACAGATACGCAGTATTTT
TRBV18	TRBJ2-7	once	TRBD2	CASSPGLAGSTYEQYF	TGTGCCAGCTCGCCGGGACTAGCGGGGTCTACCTACGAGCAGTACTTC
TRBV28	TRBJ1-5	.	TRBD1	CASSGQGSNQPQHF	TGTGCCAGCAGTGGACAGGGAAGCAATCAGCCCCAGCATTTT
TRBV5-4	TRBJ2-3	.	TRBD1	CASSLGQGADTQYF	TGTGCCAGCAGCTTGGGACAGGGGGCAGATACGCAGTATTTT
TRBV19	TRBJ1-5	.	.	CASSIVGTSNQPQHF	TGTGCCAGTAGTATTGTCGGGACCAGCAATCAGCCCCAGCATTTT
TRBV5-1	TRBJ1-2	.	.	CASSLAERNYGYTF	TGCGCCAGCAGCTTGGCCGAGCGGAACTATGGCTACACCTTC
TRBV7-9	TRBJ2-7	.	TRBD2	CASSLSPSGKQYF	TGTGCCAGCAGCTTATCGCCCAGCGGGAAGCAGTACTTC
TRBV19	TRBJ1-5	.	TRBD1	CASSSDRANQPQHF	TGTGCCAGTAGCTCCGACAGGGCCAATCAGCCCCAGCATTTT
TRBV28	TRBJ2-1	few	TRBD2	CASSSLRTSGKNEQFF	TGTGCCAGCAGTTCTCTCCGGACTAGCGGGAAGAATGAGCAGTTCTTC
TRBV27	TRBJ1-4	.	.	CASSSTVGTGPEKLFF	TGTGCCAGCAGTTCCACCGTAGGCACGGGGCCTGAAAAACTGTTTTTT
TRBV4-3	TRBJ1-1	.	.	CASSQWVGMNTEAFF	TGCGCCAGCAGCCAATGGGTCGGGATGAACACTGAAGCTTTCTTT
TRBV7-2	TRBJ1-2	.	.	CASSYDSIYGYTF	TGTGCCAGCAGCTACGACAGTATCTATGGCTACACCTTC
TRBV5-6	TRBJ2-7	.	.	CASSLQGSYEQYF	TGTGCCAGCAGCTTGCAGGGGTCCTACGAGCAGTACTTC
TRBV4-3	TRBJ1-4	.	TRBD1	CASSPRGQGDYATNEKLFF	TGCGCCAGCAGCCCGCGGGGACAGGGGGATTACGCAACTAATGAAAAACTGTTTTTT
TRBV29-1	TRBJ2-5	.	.	CSVEGMDSSMDQETQYF	TGCAGCGTTGAAGGGATGGACAGCTCGATGGATCAAGAGACCCAGTACTTC
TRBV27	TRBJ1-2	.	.	CASSLSGTYGYTF	TGTGCCAGCAGTTTATCCGGGACCTATGGCTACACCTTC
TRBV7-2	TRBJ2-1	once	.	CASSLTSLHKANEQFF	TGTGCCAGCAGCTTAACTAGCCTCCACAAAGCCAATGAGCAGTTCTTC
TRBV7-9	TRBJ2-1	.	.	CASSLTDSYNEQFF	TGTGCCAGCAGCTTGACGGACTCCTACAATGAGCAGTTCTTC
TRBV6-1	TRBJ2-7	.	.	CASSWEASYEQYF	TGTGCCAGCAGCTGGGAGGCCTCCTACGAGCAGTACTTC
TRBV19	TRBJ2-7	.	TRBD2	CASTPRVGGEQYF	TGTGCCAGTACCCCCAGGGTCGGGGGGGAGCAGTACTTC
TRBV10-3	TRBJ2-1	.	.	CAISESNGGNEQFF	TGTGCCATCAGTGAGTCGAATGGGGGTAATGAGCAGTTCTTC
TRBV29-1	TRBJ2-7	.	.	CSVLGDDYEQYF	TGCAGCGTTTTAGGGGATGACTACGAGCAGTACTTC
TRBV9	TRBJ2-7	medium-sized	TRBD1	CASSVDGTGGQYEQYF	TGTGCCAGCAGCGTAGATGGGACAGGGGGCCAGTACGAGCAGTACTTC
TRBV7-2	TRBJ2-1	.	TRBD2	CASSLRTSGSNEQFF	TGTGCCAGCAGCTTAAGGACTAGCGGAAGCAATGAGCAGTTCTTC
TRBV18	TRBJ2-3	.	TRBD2	CASSPLGAGGNTQYF	TGTGCCAGCTCGCCACTAGGAGCGGGAGGGAATACGCAGTATTTT
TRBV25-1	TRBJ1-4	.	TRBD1	CASSDRGTGVTNEKLFF	TGTGCCAGCAGTGACCGAGGCACAGGGGTAACTAATGAAAAACTGTTTTTT
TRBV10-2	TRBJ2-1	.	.	CASSETPSPRGEQFF	TGCGCCAGCAGTGAAACCCCTAGCCCCAGGGGTGAGCAGTTCTTC
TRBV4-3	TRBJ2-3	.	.	CASSPGQGPDTQYF	TGCGCCAGCAGTCCCGGCCAGGGGCCAGATACGCAGTATTTT
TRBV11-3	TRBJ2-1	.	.	CASSRSQGEQFF	TGTGCCAGCAGTCGATCCCAAGGTGAGCAGTTCTTC
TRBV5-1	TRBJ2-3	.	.	CASSLGTPGTDTQYF	TGCGCCAGCAGCTTGGGGACGCCGGGCACAGATACGCAGTATTTT
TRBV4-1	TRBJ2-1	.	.	CASSQGSVYNEQFF	TGCGCCAGCAGCCAAGGTTCAGTTTACAATGAGCAGTTCTTC
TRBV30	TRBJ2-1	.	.	CAWARIYNEQFF	TGTGCCTGGGCCCGTATATACAATGAGCAGTTCTTC
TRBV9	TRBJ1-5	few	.	CASSVDSNSNQPQHF	TGTGCCAGCAGCGTTGACAGCAATAGCAATCAGCCCCAGCATTTT
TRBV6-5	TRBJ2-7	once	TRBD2	CASSYTSGSYEQYF	TGTGCCAGCAGTTATACTAGCGGATCCTACGAGCAGTACTTC
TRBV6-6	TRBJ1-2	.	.	CASSYEGTGGYTF	TGTGCCAGCAGTTACGAGGGGACGGGAGGCTACACCTTC
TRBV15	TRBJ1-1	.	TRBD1	CATSSRTGPNTEAFF	TGTGCCACCAGCTCCAGGACAGGGCCGAACACTGAAGCTTTCTTT
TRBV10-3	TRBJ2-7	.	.	CAISGPPSSYEQYF	TGTGCCATCAGTGGCCCCCCCAGCAGCTACGAGCAGTACTTC
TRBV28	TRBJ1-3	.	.	CASSPHGGGNTIYF	TGTGCCAGCAGCCCGCACGGGGGAGGAAACACCATATATTTT
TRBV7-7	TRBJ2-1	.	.	CASSTRVGGPSNEQFF	TGTGCCAGCAGCACTAGGGTCGGGGGGCCGTCCAATGAGCAGTTCTTC
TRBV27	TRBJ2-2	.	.	CASRRARNTGELFF	TGTGCCAGCAGGAGGGCTAGGAACACCGGGGAGCTGTTTTTT
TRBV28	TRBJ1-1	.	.	CASSPAGTRETEAFF	TGTGCCAGCAGTCCCGCCGGGACTAGGGAGACTGAAGCTTTCTTT
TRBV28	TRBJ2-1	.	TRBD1	CASSDPGQGYNEQFF	TGTGCCAGCAGTGACCCGGGACAGGGCTACAATGAGCAGTTCTTC
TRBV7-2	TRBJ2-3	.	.	CASSPDWTDTQYF	TGTGCCAGCAGCCCGGATTGGACAGATACGCAGTATTTT
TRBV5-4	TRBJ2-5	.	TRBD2	CASSLPGGVKKTQYF	TGTGCCAGCAGCTTGCCGGGAGGGGTTAAAAAGACCCAGTACTTC
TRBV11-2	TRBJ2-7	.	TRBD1	CASSLHRDRGHEQYF	TGTGCCAGCAGCTTGCACCGGGACAGGGGCCACGAGCAGTACTTC